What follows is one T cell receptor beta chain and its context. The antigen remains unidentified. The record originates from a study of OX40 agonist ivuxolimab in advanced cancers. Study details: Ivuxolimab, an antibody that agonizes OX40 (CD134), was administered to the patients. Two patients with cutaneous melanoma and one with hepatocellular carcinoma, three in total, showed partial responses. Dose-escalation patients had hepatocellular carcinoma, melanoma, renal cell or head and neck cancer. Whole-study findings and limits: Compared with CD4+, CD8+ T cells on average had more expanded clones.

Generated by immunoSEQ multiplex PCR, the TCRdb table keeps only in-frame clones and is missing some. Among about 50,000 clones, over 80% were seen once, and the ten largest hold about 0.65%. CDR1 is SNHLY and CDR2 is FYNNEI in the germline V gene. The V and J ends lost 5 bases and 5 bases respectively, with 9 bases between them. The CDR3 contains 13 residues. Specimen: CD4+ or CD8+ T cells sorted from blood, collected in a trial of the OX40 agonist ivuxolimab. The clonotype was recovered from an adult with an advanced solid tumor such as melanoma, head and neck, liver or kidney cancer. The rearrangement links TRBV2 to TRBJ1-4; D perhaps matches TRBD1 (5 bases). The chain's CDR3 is CASSRDRNEKLFF. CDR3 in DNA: TGTGCCAGCAGTAGGGACCGAAATGAAAAACTGTTTTTT.